A selection of T cell receptor beta chains follows, all from one sample in a study of beta chain features in type 1 diabetes. TCRdb's copy holds only in-frame clones and misses some; the assay was immunoSEQ multiplex PCR. The sample records 680,000 or so clones, roughly an eighth being singletons. Sequenced: naive CD4+ T cells from blood. The receptors were gathered from a man aged 18 to 29 with type 1 diabetes. The CDR3 runs from the conserved cysteine through the conserved F or W.

V gene | CDR3 protein
TRBV5-6 | CASSPGQTNTEAFF
TRBV6-5 | CASSPLLWGEQFF
TRBV6-5 | CASRRPMNTEAFF
TRBV27 | CASSFLGSTRQETQYF
TRBV18 | CASSPTGQFQETQYF
TRBV6-5 | CASSVDHPLETQYF
TRBV6-5 | CASSYSYRAASETQYF
TRBV7-2 | CASSGTVWRTEAFF
TRBV5-1 | CASSPTGENYGYTF
TRBV30 | CAWSFKGLGETQYF
TRBV6-5 | CASSTTGLGLEQYF
TRBV18 | CASSPPTGLNTEAFF
TRBV7-8 | CASSPQTVNYGYTF
TRBV7-9 | CASSSGTGELFF
TRBV29-1 | CSVEGVAADTQYF
TRBV18 | CASSFERDEKLFF
TRBV29-1 | CSAARQGTQYF
TRBV5-4 | CASSLTSGGGNEQFF
TRBV18 | CASSPLQDQQETQYF
TRBV4-1 | CASSQVGRRNPEAFF
TRBV30 | CAWTAGGPYNEQFF
TRBV30 | CAWSGSPGGEKLFF